These 27 T cell receptor beta chains originate from one sample sequenced in a study of T-cell reconstitution after alpha-beta-depleted transplantation in children. A library of TCRbeta sequences, prepared with unique molecular identifiers, was generated. In TCRdb, the PCR reads were re-called with MiXCR into one record per CDR3 protein. The sample shows 55,000 to 90,000 distinct CDR3 sequences, roughly 4.5% of them seen only once. This specimen was PBMCs, mostly from graft donor cells, taken 180 days after TCRalphabeta/CD19-depleted stem cell transplant. The source of these receptors is a boy under two years old who had a stem cell transplant for acute myeloid leukemia, so the T cells may come from the graft donor.

This clonotype was counted ten times or more. The chain employs TRBV27 and TRBJ2-6; D call uncertain. Trimming took off 6 bases at V and 0 bases at J, with 15 bases between the two ends. Germline assignment: CDR1 MNHEY and CDR2 SMNVEV (reference sequence). The CDR3 loop spans 17 amino acids. The CDR3 nucleotides are TGTGCCAGCAGACCTCTTTTCCGAAACTCTGGGGCCAACGTCCTGACTTTC. It translates to CASRPLFRNSGANVLTF.

This clonotype was seen repeatedly, ten times or more. The chain uses TRBV6-5 and TRBJ1-1, with D tentatively TRBD1 (6 bases). V was cut by 5 bases and J by 1 base, with 14 bases left in between. Germline CDR1 reads MNHEY; CDR2 reads SVGAGI. There are 15 residues in the CDR3. CDR3 DNA sequence: TGTGCCAGCAGTCTTTACAGGGCCCAGAACACTGAAGCTTTCTTT. This sequence encodes CASSLYRAQNTEAFF.

This clonotype is judged medium-sized. The chain carries TRBV20-1 and TRBJ1-2, with D possibly matching TRBD1 (5 bases). Trimming took 6 bases from V and 6 from J, leaving 14 bases between them. This CDR3 contains 12 residues. Per the germline V gene, CDR1 is DFQATT and CDR2 is SNEGSKA (reference sequence). The CDR3 nucleotides read TGCAGTGCCAAAAGGGACTTCGATGGCTACACCTTC. This translates into CSAKRDFDGYTF.

In its sample, this clonotype was seen many times. V gene TRBV7-9 combines with J gene TRBJ2-1, with 10 positions matching TRBD1. V was clipped by 5 bases and J by 7 bases; unmatched bases: 2. CDR1 SEHNR and CDR2 FQNEAQ come from the germline V gene (reference sequence). The CDR3 extends over 13 amino acids. CDR3 loop: CASSRDRGNEQFF. The CDR3 DNA sequence: TGTGCCAGCAGCCGGGACAGGGGAAATGAGCAGTTCTTC.

Many counts were recorded for this clonotype. V and J are TRBV20-1 and TRBJ2-7, with no clear D. The V end was cut by 0 bases, the J end by 2 bases, with 11 bases between. The CDR3 totals 14 residues. Looked up from germline, CDR1 is DFQATT and CDR2 is SNEGSKA (reference sequence). CDR3 DNA sequence: TGCAGTGCTAGAGATAAACGTGGCCCCTACGAGCAGTACGTC. This codes for CSARDKRGPYEQYV.

This clonotype was counted ten times or more. This sequence joins TRBV12-3 or TRBV12-4 and TRBJ1-1; no clear D. CDR3 length: 14 residues. Trimming took off 5 bases at V and 0 bases at J, with 10 bases between the two ends. The CDR3 DNA follows: TGTGCCAGCAGTACGACATTATTGAACACTGAAGCTTTCTTT. It yields the protein CASSTTLLNTEAFF.

This clonotype was counted ten times or more. The rearrangement links TRBV28 to TRBJ2-7; possibly TRBD1 for D (6 bases). This CDR3 is 13 amino acids long. V was shortened by 5 bases and J by 5 bases, with 13 bases between the two germline ends. Germline V CDR1 and CDR2: MDHEN, SYDVKM. CDR3: CASSPPGHHEQYV. The CDR3 DNA reads TGTGCCAGCAGTCCTCCGGGACACCACGAGCAGTACGTC.

In its sample, this clonotype was seen many times. The rearrangement joins TRBV5-5 to TRBJ2-3, with 9 bases identical to TRBD2. The germline CDR1 and CDR2 sequences are SGHKS and YYEKEE (reference sequence). J lost 5 bases, V lost 0 bases, and 7 bases had no gene match. The CDR3 contains 16 residues. CDR3 in amino acids: CASSLVASGAVDTQYF. The CDR3 DNA is TGTGCCAGCAGCTTGGTGGCTAGCGGGGCGGTAGATACGCAGTATTTT.

The table lists this clonotype with a count of one. The chain is built from TRBV5-4 and TRBJ2-7; 11 nucleotides line up with TRBD2. CDR1 SGHNT and CDR2 YYREEE come from the germline V gene (reference sequence). The CDR3 is 14 amino acids. Trimming removed 6 bases from V and 2 bases from J; junction bases left unmatched: 4. The CDR3 loop reads CASTTSGGPYEQYF. Written as DNA, the CDR3 is TGTGCCAGCACAACTAGCGGGGGACCCTACGAGCAGTACTTC.

Comment on this clonotype: A read error may produce the germline difference seen at one junction end. The V call is TRBV3-1, the J call TRBJ1-1; 12 bases map to TRBD1. The germline gives CDR1 LGHDT, CDR2 YNNKEL (reference sequence). The length of the CDR3 is 17 residues. The CDR3 spells CACSPFRDRGRGTEAFF. The CDR3 bases are TGTGCCTGCAGCCCGTTCAGGGACAGGGGGCGAGGGACTGAAGCTTTCTTT.

There are many counts of this clonotype. The chain joins TRBV20-1 to TRBJ2-1; perhaps TRBD2 as D (6 bases). The germline V gene has CDR1 DFQATT and CDR2 SNEGSKA (reference sequence). The V and J ends lost 2 bases and 10 bases respectively, with 24 bases between them. This CDR3 comprises 16 residues. The CDR3 loop reads CSARNTQTSRGYEQFF. The CDR3, as DNA: TGCAGTGCTAGAAATACCCAAACTAGCAGAGGATACGAGCAGTTCTTC.

This clonotype was observed many times. The rearrangement uses TRBV5-5 and TRBJ2-3; maybe TRBD2 (5 bases). The CDR3 is 15 amino acids. V lost 0 bases and J 0 bases, leaving 8 bases between the germline ends. Germline V CDR1 and CDR2: SGHKS, YYEKEE (reference sequence). CDR3 nucleotide sequence: TGTGCCAGCAGCTTGGCGGGGTATAGCACAGATACGCAGTATTTT. Amino acid sequence: CASSLAGYSTDTQYF.

This clonotype was recorded many times. The gene calls are TRBV6-5 and TRBJ2-7; a weak D match, TRBD1 (6 bases). The germline CDR1 and CDR2 sequences are MNHEY and SVGAGI. V was cut by 6 bases and J by 5 bases, with 17 bases left in between. This CDR3 comprises 14 residues. The DNA for the CDR3 is TGTGCCAGCAGCTCCGGGACATCTCGTAACGAGCAGTACTTC. This gives the protein CASSSGTSRNEQYF.

At least ten counts were recorded for this clonotype. J is TRBJ2-7 and V is TRBV5-6; D is undetermined. V shed 4 bases and J shed 0 bases, with 11 bases lying between them. The length of the CDR3 is 14 residues. The germline V gene encodes CDR1 SGHDT and CDR2 YYEEEE. CDR3 DNA sequence: TGTGCCAGCAGCCAATCGCAGGCCTCCTACGAGCAGTACTTC. It codes for CASSQSQASYEQYF.

In this sample, this clonotype turned up many times. The chain uses TRBV29-1 and TRBJ1-4, with D uncertain. The V end was cut by 1 base, the J end by 3 bases, with 6 bases between. In germline, CDR1 is SQVTM, CDR2 ANQGSEA. This CDR3 contains 13 residues. The CDR3 protein is CSVEVSANEKLFF. The CDR3 DNA is TGCAGCGTTGAAGTGTCGGCTAATGAAAAACTGTTTTTT.

The genes are TRBV10-2 and TRBJ2-2; D remains ambiguous. Germline-derived CDR1 and CDR2 are WSHSY and SAAADI. CDR3 length: 16 residues. The germline V and J ends were trimmed by 0 bases and 1 base, with 9 bases remaining between them. The CDR3 protein is CASSESTSGNTGELFF. CDR3 bases: TGCGCCAGCAGTGAGTCGACTTCCGGGAACACCGGGGAGCTGTTTTTT.

This clonotype was recorded at least ten times. The chain employs TRBV12-3 or TRBV12-4 and TRBJ1-2; 9 bases line up with TRBD1. The CDR3 contains 15 residues. V trimming: 6 bases; J trimming: 6 bases; junction bases outside the gene matches: 11. The CDR3: CASRYLGTGKDGYTF. CDR3 coding DNA: TGTGCCAGCAGGTACCTCGGGACAGGGAAGGATGGCTACACCTTC.

This clonotype was found a few times. V usage is TRBV7-6 and J usage is TRBJ2-1; D is tentatively TRBD1 or TRBD2 (5 bases each). Trimming took off 3 bases at V and 2 bases at J, with 17 bases between the two ends. Germline V gene data show CDR1 as SGHVS and CDR2 as FNYEAQ. The CDR3 runs 17 residues. Written as DNA, the CDR3 is TGTGCCAGCAGCTTCTCCGGGACGGACCCGGCCTACAATGAGCAGTTCTTC. Amino acid sequence: CASSFSGTDPAYNEQFF.

This clonotype was seen at least ten times. The genes are TRBV11-2 and TRBJ2-3; 7 bases match TRBD1. Trimming removed 2 bases from V and 1 base from J; junction bases left unmatched: 9. The CDR3 is made up of 17 amino acids. Germline V gene sequence: CDR1 SGHAT, CDR2 FQNNGV. This chain's CDR3 is CASSLNGNRGRTDTQYF. DNA for the CDR3: TGTGCCAGCAGCTTAAATGGAAACAGGGGACGCACAGATACGCAGTATTTT.

This clonotype was seen ten or more times. The rearrangement uses TRBV12-3 or TRBV12-4 and TRBJ1-4; D is uncertain. V dropped 3 bases and J dropped 3 bases, with 11 bases sitting between them. The CDR3 covers 15 residues. The CDR3 region is CASSLFGQSNEKLFF. The CDR3 DNA sequence: TGTGCCAGCAGTTTGTTCGGGCAGTCTAATGAAAAACTGTTTTTT.

This clonotype was counted ten times or more. This chain connects TRBV7-2 to TRBJ1-6, with D maybe TRBD1 (5 bases). The CDR3 is 15 amino acids. Trimming left V 1 base short and J 2 bases short, with 6 bases between. The germline V gene has CDR1 SGHTA and CDR2 FQGNSA. CDR3 sequence reads: CASSLGRAYNSPLHF. DNA for the CDR3: TGTGCCAGCAGCTTAGGCAGGGCCTATAATTCACCCCTCCACTTT. Combining the CDR3 with reference TRBV7-2 and TRBJ1-6 gives the whole variable domain GAGVSQSPSNKVTEKGKDVELRCDPISGHTALYWYRQSLGQGLEFLIYFQGNSAPDKSGLPSDRFSAERTGGSVSTLTIQRTQQEDSAVYLCASSLGRAYNSPLHFGNGTRLTVT.

This clonotype was seen ten or more times. The J gene is TRBJ2-1, the V gene TRBV20-1; possibly TRBD2 for D (5 bases). The CDR3 totals 16 residues. Trimming shortened V by 8 bases and J by 1 base, and 21 bases separated the two germline ends. The V gene's germline CDR1 is DFQATT and CDR2 SNEGSKA (reference sequence). In nucleotides, the CDR3 is TGCAGTATCGGGAACCCCTCCCGTGGATCCTACAATGAGCAGTTCTTC. Protein sequence: CSIGNPSRGSYNEQFF.

This clonotype was observed at least ten times. The chain uses TRBV20-1 and TRBJ2-1; tentative D call: TRBD2 (6 bases). The V gene's germline CDR1 is DFQATT and CDR2 SNEGSKA (reference sequence). Trimming removed 8 bases from V and 10 bases from J, with 24 bases in between. CDR3 length: 14 amino acids. CDR3 coding DNA: TGCAGTATCTACCGGGACTCAAAACTTAGGGAGCAGTTCTTC. Translation: CSIYRDSKLREQFF.

This clonotype was picked up many times. The chain joins TRBV5-1 to TRBJ2-1; 9 bases line up with TRBD1. V was clipped by 0 bases and J by 8 bases; unmatched bases: 6. Germline loops: CDR1 SGHRS, CDR2 YFSETQ. This CDR3 is 15 amino acids long. CDR3 in amino acids: CASSLEGTGFHEQFF. CDR3 coding DNA: TGCGCCAGCAGCTTGGAAGGGACAGGGTTTCATGAGCAGTTCTTC.

This clonotype has at least ten counts. The rearrangement uses TRBV7-2 and TRBJ1-2; D may be TRBD1 (5 bases). The CDR3 sequence is 16 residues long. The V gene lost 2 bases and the J gene lost 8 bases, with 21 bases spanning the gap. Per the germline V gene, CDR1 is SGHTA and CDR2 is FQGNSA. CDR3 sequence (DNA): TGTGCCAGCAGCTTACTCCGGGACTATGGCAGCGGGGGCTACACCTTC. The encoded protein is CASSLLRDYGSGGYTF.

This clonotype was counted at least ten times. This chain uses TRBV12-3 or TRBV12-4 with TRBJ1-4; possible D gene TRBD1, 5 bases. The length of the CDR3 is 16 residues. V gave up 5 bases and J gave up 6 bases, with 19 bases separating them. The CDR3: CASSPSLGGRHEKLFF. CDR3 DNA sequence: TGTGCCAGCAGTCCCAGCCTCGGGGGGAGACATGAAAAACTGTTTTTT.

This clonotype has at least ten counts. V gene TRBV7-9 combines with J gene TRBJ2-7; TRBD1 agrees at 7 bases. Looked up from germline, CDR1 is SEHNR and CDR2 is FQNEAQ (reference sequence). The CDR3 contains 15 residues. V shed 4 bases, J shed 6 bases, and the junction held 12 bases outside the gene matches. The CDR3 is CASSSTLGQRVEQYF. In nucleotides, the CDR3 is TGTGCCAGCAGCTCTACCTTGGGACAGCGTGTCGAGCAGTACTTC.